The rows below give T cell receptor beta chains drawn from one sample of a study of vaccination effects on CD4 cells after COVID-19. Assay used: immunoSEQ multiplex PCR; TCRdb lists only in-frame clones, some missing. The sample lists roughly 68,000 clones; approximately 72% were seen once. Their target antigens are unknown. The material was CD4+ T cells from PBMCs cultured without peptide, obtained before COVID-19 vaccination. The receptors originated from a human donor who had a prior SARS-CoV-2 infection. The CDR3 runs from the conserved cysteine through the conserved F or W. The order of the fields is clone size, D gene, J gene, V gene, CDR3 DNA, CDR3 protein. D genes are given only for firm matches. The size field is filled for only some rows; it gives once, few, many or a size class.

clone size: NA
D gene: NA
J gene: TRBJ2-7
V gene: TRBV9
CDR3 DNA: TGTGCCAGCAGCGTCCGGGACGGCTCCTACGAGCAGTACTTC
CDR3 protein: CASSVRDGSYEQYF

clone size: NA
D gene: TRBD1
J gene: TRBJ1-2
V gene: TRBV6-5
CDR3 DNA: TGTGCCAGCAGTCCGGGACAGGGTCGGAACACCTTC
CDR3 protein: CASSPGQGRNTF

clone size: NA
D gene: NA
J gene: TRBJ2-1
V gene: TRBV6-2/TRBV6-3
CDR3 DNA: TGTGCCAGCAGTTCCAGCAGGGAGCAGTTCTTC
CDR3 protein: CASSSSREQFF

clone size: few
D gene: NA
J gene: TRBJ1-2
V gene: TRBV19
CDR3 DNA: TGTGCCAGTAGTATCTTTTCCGGGGAGTATGGCTACACCTTC
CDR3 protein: CASSIFSGEYGYTF

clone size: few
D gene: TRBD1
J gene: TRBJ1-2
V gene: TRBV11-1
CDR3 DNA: TGTGCCAGCAGCTTACCGGGACAGGGAGGCGCAGGCTACACCTTC
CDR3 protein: CASSLPGQGGAGYTF

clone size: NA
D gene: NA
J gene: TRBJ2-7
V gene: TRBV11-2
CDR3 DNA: TGTGCCAGCAGCTTAGCTGGGGGGGCCGCGCAGTACTTC
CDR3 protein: CASSLAGGAAQYF

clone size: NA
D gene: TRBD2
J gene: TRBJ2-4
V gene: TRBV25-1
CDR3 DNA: TGTGCCAGCAGTGCCGGGGAGGGCAACATTCAGTACTTC
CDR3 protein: CASSAGEGNIQYF

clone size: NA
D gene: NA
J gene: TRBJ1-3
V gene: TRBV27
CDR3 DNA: TGTGCCAGCAGTTTATCAGGGATTGGAAACACCATATATTTT
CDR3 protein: CASSLSGIGNTIYF

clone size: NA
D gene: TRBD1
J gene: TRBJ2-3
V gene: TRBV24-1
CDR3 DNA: TGTGCCACCAGTGATCCCCGGGGACAGGGGAGCACAGATACGCAGTATTTT
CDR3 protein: CATSDPRGQGSTDTQYF

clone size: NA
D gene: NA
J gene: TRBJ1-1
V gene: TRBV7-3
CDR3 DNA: TGTGCCAGCAGCTACACAGGGAACACTGAAGCTTTCTTT
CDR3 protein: CASSYTGNTEAFF

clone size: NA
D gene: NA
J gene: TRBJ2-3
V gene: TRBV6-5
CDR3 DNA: TGTGCCAGCAGTTCACCCGGCACAGATACGCAGTATTTT
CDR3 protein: CASSSPGTDTQYF

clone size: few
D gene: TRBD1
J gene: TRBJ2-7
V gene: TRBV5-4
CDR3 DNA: TGTGCCAGCAGCGCCCGGGACAGGGGGGCTTACGAGCAGTACTTC
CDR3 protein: CASSARDRGAYEQYF

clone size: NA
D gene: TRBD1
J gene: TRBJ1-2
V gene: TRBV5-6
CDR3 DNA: TGTGCCAGCAGCCCCGATTTGGACAGGGCCTATGGCTACACCTTC
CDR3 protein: CASSPDLDRAYGYTF

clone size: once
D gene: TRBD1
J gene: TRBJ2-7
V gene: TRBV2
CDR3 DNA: TGTGCCAGCAGGATAGGGTTTATGGTGACAGGGAGAAACGAGCAGTACTTC
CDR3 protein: CASRIGFMVTGRNEQYF

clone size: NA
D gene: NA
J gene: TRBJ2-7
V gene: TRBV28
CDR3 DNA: TGTGCCAGCAGTTTAAGGGGTTCTCCGGGACAATCCTACGAGCAGTACTTC
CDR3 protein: CASSLRGSPGQSYEQYF

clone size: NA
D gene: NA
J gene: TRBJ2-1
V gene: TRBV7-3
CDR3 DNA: TGTGCCAGCAGCTTATTCGGAGGGGGGTACGGTGAGCAGTTCTTC
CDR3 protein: CASSLFGGGYGEQFF

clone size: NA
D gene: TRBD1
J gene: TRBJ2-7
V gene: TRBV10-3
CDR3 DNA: TGTGCCATCAGTGAAGTTGAAGGGGGCTTCTCCTACGAGCAGTACTTC
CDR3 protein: CAISEVEGGFSYEQYF

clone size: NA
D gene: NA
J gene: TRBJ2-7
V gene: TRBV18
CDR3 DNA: TGTGCCAGCTCACCATTAGGGGCCCCGGCCTACGAGCAGTACTTC
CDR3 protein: CASSPLGAPAYEQYF

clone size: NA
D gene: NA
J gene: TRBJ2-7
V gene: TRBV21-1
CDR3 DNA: TGTGCCAGCAGCCAGGGAACTAGCGGGAGGGCCGACCACGAGCAGTACTTC
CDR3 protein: CASSQGTSGRADHEQYF

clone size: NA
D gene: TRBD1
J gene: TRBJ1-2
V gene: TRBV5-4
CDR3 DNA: TGTGCCAGCAGCTTGGCGACAGGGACCAACTATGGCTACACCTTC
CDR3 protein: CASSLATGTNYGYTF

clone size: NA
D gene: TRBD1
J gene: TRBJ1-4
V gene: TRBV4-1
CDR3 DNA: TGCGCCAGCAGCCAAGCGGGACAGGGGCGGAGTATGGATGAAAAACTGTTTTTT
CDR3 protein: CASSQAGQGRSMDEKLFF

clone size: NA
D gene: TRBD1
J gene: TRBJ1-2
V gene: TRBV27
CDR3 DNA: TGTGCCAGCAGTCCCCGACGGACAGGCCATGGCTACACCTTC
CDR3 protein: CASSPRRTGHGYTF

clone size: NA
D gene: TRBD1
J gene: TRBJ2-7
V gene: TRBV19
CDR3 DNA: TGTGCCAGTAGTATTGGTTCGGGACAGGGGGCTCGCGAGCAGTACTTC
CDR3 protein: CASSIGSGQGAREQYF

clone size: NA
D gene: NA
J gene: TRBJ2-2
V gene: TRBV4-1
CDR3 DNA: TGCGCCAGCAGCCACAGGGTTGGGGGGAACACCGGGGAGCTGTTTTTT
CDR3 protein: CASSHRVGGNTGELFF

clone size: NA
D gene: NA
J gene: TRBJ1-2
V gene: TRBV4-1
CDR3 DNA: TGCGCCAGCAGCCAAGTTGGCGGGAGCTATGGCTACACCTTC
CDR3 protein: CASSQVGGSYGYTF

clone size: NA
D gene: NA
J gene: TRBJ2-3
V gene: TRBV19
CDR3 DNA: TGTGCCAGTAGTCCGCGACGGGGCACAGATACGCAGTATTTT
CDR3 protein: CASSPRRGTDTQYF

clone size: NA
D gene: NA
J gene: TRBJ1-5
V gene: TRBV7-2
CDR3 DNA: TGTGCCAGCAGCTTACAAGGACGCTCCTATAGCAATCAGCCCCAGCATTTT
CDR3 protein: CASSLQGRSYSNQPQHF

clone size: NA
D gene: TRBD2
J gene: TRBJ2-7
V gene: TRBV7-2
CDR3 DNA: TGTGCCAGCAGCCTCGGACTAGCTTCCTACGAGCAGTACTTC
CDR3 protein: CASSLGLASYEQYF

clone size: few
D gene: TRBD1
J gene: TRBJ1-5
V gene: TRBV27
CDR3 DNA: TGTGCCAGCAGCCTATCTAGACAGGGCGCGCAGCCCCAGCATTTT
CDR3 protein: CASSLSRQGAQPQHF

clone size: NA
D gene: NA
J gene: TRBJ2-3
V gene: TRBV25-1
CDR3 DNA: TGTGCCAGCAGTGAATGGAGACCCCCAGGAACGCAGTATTTT
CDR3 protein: CASSEWRPPGTQYF

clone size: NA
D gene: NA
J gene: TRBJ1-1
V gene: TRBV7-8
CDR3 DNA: TGTGCCAGCAGCTTTCAGGCGGAATCGAACACTGAAGCTTTCTTT
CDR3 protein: CASSFQAESNTEAFF

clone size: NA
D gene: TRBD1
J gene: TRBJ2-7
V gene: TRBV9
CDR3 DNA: TGTGCCAGCAGCGCGAGACAGGGCTTTACCGAGCAGTACTTC
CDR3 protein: CASSARQGFTEQYF

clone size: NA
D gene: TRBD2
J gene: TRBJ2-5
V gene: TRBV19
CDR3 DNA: TGTGCCAGTAGTATTACCTTTCTGGCGGGAGGAAGAGAGACCCAGTACTTC
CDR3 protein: CASSITFLAGGRETQYF